The source of this T cell receptor (beta chain) is a study of T cell repertoires in cytomegalovirus infection. Study-wide background: Indicated by public TCR beta signatures were CMV infection and matching HLA type. Study-wide results and caveats: Ex vivo responses were dominated by HLA-C-restricted CMV-specific TCR beta clonotypes. The cumulative frequency of public TCR beta families identified carriers of CMV plus the relevant HLA.

The V end was cut by 3 bases, the J end by 12 bases, with 17 bases between. The CDR3 totals 13 residues. Looked up from germline, CDR1 is SEHNR and CDR2 is FQNEAQ (reference sequence). Of note for this clonotype: Its cognate antigen is unknown.

One entry per CDR3 protein, called by TCRdb with MiXCR from the reads. The sample lists around 550,000 distinct CDR3 sequences; 26% were seen once. Sequenced sample: PBMCs. The receptor's source is a human donor in good health (CMV status not recorded). Some clones in this sample may be carry-over from other donors' samples. J is TRBJ1-1 and V is TRBV7-9, with D possibly being TRBD1 (5 bases). CDR3 protein: CASSLNPGEGSFF. DNA for the CDR3: TGTGCCAGCAGCTTGAACCCCGGGGAGGGGTCTTTCTTT. The full variable domain, its missing parts supplied by reference TRBV7-9 and TRBJ1-1, is DTGVSQNPRHKITKRGQNVTFRCDPISEHNRLYWYRQTLGQGPEFLTYFQNEAQLEKSRLLSDRFSAERPKGSFSTLEIQRTEQGDSAMYLCASSLNPGEGSFFGQGTRLTVV.